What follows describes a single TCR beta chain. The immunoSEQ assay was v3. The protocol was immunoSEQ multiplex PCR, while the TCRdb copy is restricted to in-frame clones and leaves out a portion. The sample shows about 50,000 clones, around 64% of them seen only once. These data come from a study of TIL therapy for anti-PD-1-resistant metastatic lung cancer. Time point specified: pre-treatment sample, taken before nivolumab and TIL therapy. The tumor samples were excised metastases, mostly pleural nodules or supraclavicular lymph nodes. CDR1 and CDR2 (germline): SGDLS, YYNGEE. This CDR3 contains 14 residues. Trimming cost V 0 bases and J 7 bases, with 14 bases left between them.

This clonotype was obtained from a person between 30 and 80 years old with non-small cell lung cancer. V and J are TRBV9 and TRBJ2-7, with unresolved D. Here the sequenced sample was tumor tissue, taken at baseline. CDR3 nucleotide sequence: TGTGCCAGCAGCGTAGATACAGCCCCTTTGGAGCAGTACTTC. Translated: CASSVDTAPLEQYF.